The entry that follows covers one TCR beta chain sequence. Its antigen remains unidentified. No base quality values were provided; no much bigger clone lies one nucleotide off. Receptor amplification or capture employed the immunoSEQ multiplex PCR assay. In the paper's pipeline: During preprocessing, nonproductive sequences were removed, as were CDR3s that did not start with C, did not end with F or W, or were shorter than 7 amino acids. The MANAFEST web app was used to call antigen-specific clonotypes on the basis of expansion compared with the reference and with other culture wells. A clone was considered positive if significant expansion relative to the reference culture was observed in 2 of 3 replicate wells at an FDR below 0.05. For a clone to be considered positive, significant expansion relative to all other tandem wells and an odds ratio above 5 were also required. Pairwise Levenshtein distance, computed with the stringdist R package after three terminal residues were trimmed from each end, was used as the measure of CDR3 homology. As stored in TCRdb, this immuneACCESS dataset retains in-frame rearrangements with V and J assigned. A fraction of the clones does not appear; measured against another copy, unresolved V genes explain less than half of the discrepancy, and the remainder lacks a known reason. V and J calls and clone size are those listed in that table; D and trimming were worked out from the DNA. The sample table records approximately 25,000 clones; around four fifths of these occur just once. The top ten clones comprise roughly a sixth of the sample.

This specimen belongs to a study of CD4 T cells in relation to SARS-CoV-2 and coronaviruses (dated by TCRdb to the early 2020s). Context from the whole study: In the ViraFEST assay, PBMCs were grown with antigen for roughly ten days, and TCR beta CDR3s were then sequenced to identify antigen-specific clonal expansions. The negative reference condition was either a culture with an HIV-1 Nef peptide pool or a culture with no peptide. Patient-derived lymphoblastoid cell lines were used to map the HLA restriction of shared crossreactive spike epitopes. The study assessed, at the TCR clonotype level, memory CD4+ T cell crossreactivity between SARS-CoV-2 and common cold coronavirus spike proteins. Samples from a few pre-COVID donors and the naive versus memory experiments were sequenced with the Adaptive Biotechnologies TCR-sequencing kit; other data were Illumina-based. A different, Illumina-based TCR-beta assay was used to sequence expansion assays from other donors in the study.

CD4+ T cells from unexposed donors were collected before the COVID-19 pandemic (2011-2018). The EasySep CD4+ T cell isolation kit was used to isolate CD4+ T cells once the cultures had run for about 10 days. As far as cell numbers permitted, CD4+ T cells from unexposed donors were tested for reactivity against SARS-CoV-2 S and N as well as four spike pools from common cold coronaviruses. PBMCs were cultured at a few million per well in IMDM supplemented with roughly 5% human AB serum and about 9.6 IU/ml IL-2. Half of the culture medium was replaced with fresh IL-2-containing medium on days 3 and 7. In general, every peptide culture condition was set up in three replicate wells. Leukapheresis product for the unexposed donors was purchased commercially. PBMCs were isolated from leukapheresis product or whole blood by Ficoll-Paque PLUS gradient centrifugation. PBMCs were either cryopreserved at -140 degrees C or used fresh in the expansion assay. The QIAamp Micro DNA Kit was used to extract genomic DNA from the CD4+ T cells.

Summary of the overall study and its limitations: Because the crossreactivity analysis focused on spike protein, crossreactivity against other viral proteins was not assessed. Significantly weaker SARS-CoV-2-driven expansion was shown by crossreactive clones than by monoreactive clones, consistent with antigenic imprinting. The study was constrained by small numbers of patients and of tested TCRs. No donor contributed both pre-pandemic and post-infection samples, which limited tracing the source of pre-existing responses. In roughly 70% of donors, memory CD4+ clonotypes turned up that crossrecognized SARS-CoV-2 and at least one common cold coronavirus spike.

The sequencing sample was made of CD4+ T cells from PBMCs, cultured in vitro. This clonotype originated in a human donor in good health.

Read as DNA, the sequence is TGCGCCAGCAGCGGCTTTGGGGTGGATGAAAAACTGTTTTTT. Its amino acids are CASSGFGVDEKLFF. The chain links TRBV4-1 with TRBJ1-4; the D gene identity is not certain. Including the terminal cysteine and phenylalanine, the CDR3 comprises 14 residues. This entry keeps only the CDR3 DNA: 42 bases, framed from base 1. Trimming takes 5 bases from V and 6 bases from J, and the germline ends sit 13 bases apart. As encoded in the germline V gene, CDR1 is MGHRA while CDR2 is YSYEKL.